The T cell receptor beta chain described here comes from a study of T cell clonality in common variable immunodeficiency. The study, taken as a whole, reports: CVID subjects showed higher TCRbeta clonality than healthy controls. Reportedly, TCR beta sequences from common variable immunodeficiency showed fewer deletions and N-nucleotide insertions.

Only a few counts were recorded for this clone. Antigen unknown. The read finishes 3 residues shy of the CDR3 end, and the germline J gene is used to complete it. The data were produced by immunoSEQ multiplex PCR, yet TCRdb's version contains in-frame clones alone and is incomplete. This repertoire holds more than 55,000 clones, and none appear only once. This CDR3 comprises 15 residues. The germline V gene encodes CDR1 SNHLY and CDR2 FYNNEI. This clonotype was obtained from a person aged 18 to 75 in good health. V gene TRBV2 combines with J gene TRBJ2-3; 7 nucleotides line up with TRBD1. The sample comprised peripheral blood mononuclear cells. CDR3 DNA, as far as it was read: TGTGCCAGCAGCCCGGGACAGAGGGGCAATCAGCCG. This encodes CASSPGQRGNQP. The entire CDR3 protein reads CASSPGQRGNQPQYF.